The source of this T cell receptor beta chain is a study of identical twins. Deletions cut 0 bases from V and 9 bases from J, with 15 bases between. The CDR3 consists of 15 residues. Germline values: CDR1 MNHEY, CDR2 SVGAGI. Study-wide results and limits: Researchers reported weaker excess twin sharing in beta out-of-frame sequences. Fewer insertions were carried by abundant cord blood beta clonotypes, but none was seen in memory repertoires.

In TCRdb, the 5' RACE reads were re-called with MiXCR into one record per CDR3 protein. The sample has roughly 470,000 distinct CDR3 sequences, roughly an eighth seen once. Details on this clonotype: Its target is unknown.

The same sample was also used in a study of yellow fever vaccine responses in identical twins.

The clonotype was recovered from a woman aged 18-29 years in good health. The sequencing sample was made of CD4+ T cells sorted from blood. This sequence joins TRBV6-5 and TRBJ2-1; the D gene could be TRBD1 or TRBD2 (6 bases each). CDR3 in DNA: TGTGCCAGCAGTTACTCTTCGGGGGCAGGTGGTGAGCAGTTCTTC. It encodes CASSYSSGAGGEQFF.